This entry lists 5 T cell receptor beta chains sequenced from one sample in a study of early T cells in non-severe SARS-CoV-2 infection. TCRdb re-called the 5' RACE reads through MiXCR, storing one row per CDR3 protein. The profile shows around 40,000 distinct CDR3 sequences, over 5% of them singletons. The sample taken for sequencing was whole blood. These TCRs come from an adult who was a healthcare worker with PCR-confirmed SARS-CoV-2 infection or an uninfected control (not recorded which).

The chain recombines TRBV7-9 with TRBJ1-1; 12 nucleotides line up with TRBD1. The CDR3 runs 12 residues. V trimming: 11 bases; J trimming: 3 bases; junction bases outside the gene matches: 1. Germline V gives CDR1 SEHNR, CDR2 FQNEAQ (reference sequence). The CDR3 protein is CAGTGGDTEAFF. The CDR3 nucleotides are TGTGCCGGGACAGGGGGCGACACTGAAGCTTTCTTT.

This clonotype was seen only a few times. The genes are TRBV5-6 and TRBJ2-2; the match to TRBD2 covers 8 bases. This CDR3 contains 15 residues. CDR1 SGHDT and CDR2 YYEEEE come from the germline V gene. The junction had 1 base not matched to a gene; V was cut back by 0 bases and J by 3 bases. CDR3 DNA: TGTGCCAGCAGCTTGGTGACTAGCGACACCGGGGAGCTGTTTTTT. This codes for CASSLVTSDTGELFF.

Only a few counts were recorded for this clonotype. The rearrangement joins TRBV20-1 to TRBJ2-7, with 9 bases lining up with TRBD2. The ends lost 0 bases at V and 0 bases at J; junction bases unmatched: 3. The CDR3 has 15 residues. The germline CDR1 and CDR2 sequences are DFQATT and SNEGSKA (reference sequence). The CDR3 region is CSARELSGSSYEQYF. CDR3 coding DNA: TGCAGTGCTAGAGAGCTTAGCGGGAGCTCCTACGAGCAGTACTTC.

This clonotype was seen repeatedly, ten times or more. The rearrangement links TRBV21-1 to TRBJ2-7; TRBD2, the table's D call, was not compared with the DNA. TRBV21-1 is marked as a pseudogene. The length of the CDR3 is 15 residues. The CDR3 bases are TGTGCCAGCAGCAAAGGATGTAGCCGGAGTGGCGAGCAGTACTTC. This encodes CASSKGCSRSGEQYF.

V gene TRBV11-2 combines with J gene TRBJ2-5; maybe TRBD1 (5 bases). CDR1 and CDR2 from the germline V gene are SGHAT and FQNNGV. V was trimmed by 8 bases and J by 1 base, leaving 8 bases between them. The CDR3 is made up of 12 amino acids. The CDR3 DNA is TGTGCCAGCGGGGCGGTCCAAGAGACCCAGTACTTC. This codes for CASGAVQETQYF.